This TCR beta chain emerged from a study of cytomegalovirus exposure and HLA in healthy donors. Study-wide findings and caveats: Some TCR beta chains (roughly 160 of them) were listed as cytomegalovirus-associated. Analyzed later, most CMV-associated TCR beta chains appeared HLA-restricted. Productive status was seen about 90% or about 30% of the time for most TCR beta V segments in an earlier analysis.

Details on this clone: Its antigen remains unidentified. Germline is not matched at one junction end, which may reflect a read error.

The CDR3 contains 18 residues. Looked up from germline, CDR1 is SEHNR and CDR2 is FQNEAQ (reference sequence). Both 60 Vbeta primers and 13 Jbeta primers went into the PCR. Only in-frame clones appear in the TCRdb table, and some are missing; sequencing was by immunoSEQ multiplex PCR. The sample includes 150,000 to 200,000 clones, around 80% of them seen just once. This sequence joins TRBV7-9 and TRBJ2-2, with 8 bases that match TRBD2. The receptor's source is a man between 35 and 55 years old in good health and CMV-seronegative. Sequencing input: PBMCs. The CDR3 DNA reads TGTTCCAGCAGACAACCCGACATGAAGCGGGAGTTCACCGGGGAGCTGTTTTTT. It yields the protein CSSRQPDMKREFTGELFF.